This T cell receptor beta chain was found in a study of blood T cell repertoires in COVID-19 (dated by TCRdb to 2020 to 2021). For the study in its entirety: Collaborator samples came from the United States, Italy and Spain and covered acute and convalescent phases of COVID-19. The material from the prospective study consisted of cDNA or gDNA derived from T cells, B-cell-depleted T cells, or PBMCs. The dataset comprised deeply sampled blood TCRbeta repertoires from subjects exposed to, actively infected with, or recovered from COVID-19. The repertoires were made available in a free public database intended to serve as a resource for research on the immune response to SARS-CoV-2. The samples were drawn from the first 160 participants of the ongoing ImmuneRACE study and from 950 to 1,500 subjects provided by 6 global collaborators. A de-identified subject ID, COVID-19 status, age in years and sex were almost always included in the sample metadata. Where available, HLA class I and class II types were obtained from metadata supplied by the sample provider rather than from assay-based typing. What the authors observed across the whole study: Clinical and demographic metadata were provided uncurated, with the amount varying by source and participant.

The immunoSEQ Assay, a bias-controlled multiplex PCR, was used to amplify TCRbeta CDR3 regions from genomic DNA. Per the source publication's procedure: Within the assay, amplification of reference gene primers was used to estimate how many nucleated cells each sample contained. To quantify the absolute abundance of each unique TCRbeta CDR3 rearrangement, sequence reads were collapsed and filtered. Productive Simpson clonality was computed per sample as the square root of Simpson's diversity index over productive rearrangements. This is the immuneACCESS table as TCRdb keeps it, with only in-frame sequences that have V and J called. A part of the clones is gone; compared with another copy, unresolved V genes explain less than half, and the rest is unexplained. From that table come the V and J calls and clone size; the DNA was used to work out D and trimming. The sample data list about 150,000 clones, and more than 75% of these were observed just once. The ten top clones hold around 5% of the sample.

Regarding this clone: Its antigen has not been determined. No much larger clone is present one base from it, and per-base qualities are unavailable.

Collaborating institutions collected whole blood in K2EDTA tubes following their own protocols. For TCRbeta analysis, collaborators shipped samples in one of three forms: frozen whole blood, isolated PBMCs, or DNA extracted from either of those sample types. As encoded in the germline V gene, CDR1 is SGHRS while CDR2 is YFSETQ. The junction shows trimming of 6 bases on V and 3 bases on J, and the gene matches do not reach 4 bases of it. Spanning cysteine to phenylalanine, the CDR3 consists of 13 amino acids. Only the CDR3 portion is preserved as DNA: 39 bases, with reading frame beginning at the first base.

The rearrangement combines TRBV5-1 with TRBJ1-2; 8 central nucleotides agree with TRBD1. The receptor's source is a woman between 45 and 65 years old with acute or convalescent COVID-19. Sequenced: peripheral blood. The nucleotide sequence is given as TGCGCCAGCACTAAGGGACAGGACTATGGCTACACCTTC. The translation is CASTKGQDYGYTF.